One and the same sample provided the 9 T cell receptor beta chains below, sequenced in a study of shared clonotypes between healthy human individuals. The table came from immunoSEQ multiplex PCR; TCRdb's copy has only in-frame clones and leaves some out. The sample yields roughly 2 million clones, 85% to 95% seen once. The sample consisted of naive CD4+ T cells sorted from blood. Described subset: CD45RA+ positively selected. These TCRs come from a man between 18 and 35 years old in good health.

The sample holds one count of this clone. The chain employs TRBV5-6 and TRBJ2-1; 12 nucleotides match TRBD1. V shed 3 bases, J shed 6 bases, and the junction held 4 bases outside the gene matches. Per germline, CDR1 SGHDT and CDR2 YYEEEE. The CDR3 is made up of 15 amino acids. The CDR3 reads CASSSGDRGLNEQFF. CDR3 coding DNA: TGTGCCAGCAGCTCAGGGGACAGGGGGCTCAATGAGCAGTTCTTC.

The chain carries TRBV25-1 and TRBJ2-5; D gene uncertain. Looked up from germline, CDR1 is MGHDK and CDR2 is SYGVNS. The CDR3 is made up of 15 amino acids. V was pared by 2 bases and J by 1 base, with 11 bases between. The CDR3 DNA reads TGTGCCAGCAGTGAACCAAATGTAATCCAAGAGACCCAGTACTTC. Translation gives CASSEPNVIQETQYF.

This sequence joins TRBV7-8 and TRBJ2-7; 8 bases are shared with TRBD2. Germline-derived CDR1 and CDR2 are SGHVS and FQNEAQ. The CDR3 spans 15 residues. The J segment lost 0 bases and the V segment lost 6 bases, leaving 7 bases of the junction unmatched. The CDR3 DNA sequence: TGTGCCAGCAGGGTTAGCGGGGTATTCTCCTACGAGCAGTACTTC. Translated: CASRVSGVFSYEQYF.

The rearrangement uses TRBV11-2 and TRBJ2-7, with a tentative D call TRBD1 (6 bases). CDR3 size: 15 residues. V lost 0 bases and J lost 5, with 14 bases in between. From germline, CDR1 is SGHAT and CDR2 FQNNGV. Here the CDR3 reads CASSLDRGTLNEQYF. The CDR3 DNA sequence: TGTGCCAGCAGCTTAGATAGGGGGACGCTGAACGAGCAGTACTTC.

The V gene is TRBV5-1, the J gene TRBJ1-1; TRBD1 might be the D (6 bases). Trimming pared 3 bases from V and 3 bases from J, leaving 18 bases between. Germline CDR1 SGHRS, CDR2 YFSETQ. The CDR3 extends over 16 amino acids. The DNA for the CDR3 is TGCGCCAGCAGCTCGGGGACCCTCCCAGGGGACACTGAAGCTTTCTTT. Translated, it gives CASSSGTLPGDTEAFF.

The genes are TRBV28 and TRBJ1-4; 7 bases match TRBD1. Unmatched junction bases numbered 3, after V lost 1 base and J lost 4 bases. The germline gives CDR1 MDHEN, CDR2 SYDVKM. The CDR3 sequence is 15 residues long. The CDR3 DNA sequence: TGTGCCAGCAGTTTATCAGGGGGATTTAATGAAAAACTGTTTTTT. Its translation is CASSLSGGFNEKLFF. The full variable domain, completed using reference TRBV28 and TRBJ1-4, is DVKVTQSSRYLVKRTGEKVFLECVQDMDHENMFWYRQDPGLGLRLIYFSYDVKMKEKGDIPEGYSVSREKKERFSLILESASTNQTSMYLCASSLSGGFNEKLFFGSGTQLSVL.

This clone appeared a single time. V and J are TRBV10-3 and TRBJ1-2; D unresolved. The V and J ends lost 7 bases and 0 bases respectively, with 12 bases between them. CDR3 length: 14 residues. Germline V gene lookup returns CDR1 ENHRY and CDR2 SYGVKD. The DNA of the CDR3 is TGTGCCATCACCGGAGACTTATCTAACTATGGCTACACCTTC. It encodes CAITGDLSNYGYTF.

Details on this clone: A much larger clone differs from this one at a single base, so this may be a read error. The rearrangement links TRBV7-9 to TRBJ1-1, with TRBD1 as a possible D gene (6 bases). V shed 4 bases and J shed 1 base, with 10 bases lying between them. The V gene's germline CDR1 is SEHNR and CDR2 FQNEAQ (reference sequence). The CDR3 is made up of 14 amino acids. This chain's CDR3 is CASSSGTRNTEAFF. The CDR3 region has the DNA TGTGCCAGCAGCTCCGGGACAAGGAACACTGAAGCTTTCTTT.

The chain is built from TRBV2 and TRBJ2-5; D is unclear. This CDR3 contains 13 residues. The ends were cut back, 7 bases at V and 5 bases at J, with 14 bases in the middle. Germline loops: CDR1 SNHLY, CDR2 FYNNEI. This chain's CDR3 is CASNPPESETQYF. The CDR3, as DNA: TGTGCCAGCAACCCTCCCGAGAGCGAGACCCAGTACTTC.